The 5 T cell receptor beta chains below come from one sample, sequenced in a study of blood T cell repertoires in COVID-19. Clones were read by immunoSEQ multiplex PCR, and TCRdb kept only the in-frame ones, dropping some. The sample shows around 400,000 clones, 80% to 85% of them seen only once. The sequencing input was PBMCs or T cells enriched from blood (not recorded which). The receptors originated from a woman aged 45-65 years who had recovered from COVID-19.

CDR3 residues: CAWSVPTKRANYGYTF. The CDR3 nucleotides are TGTGCCTGGAGTGTACCCACCAAGAGGGCGAACTATGGCTACACCTTC. The chain uses TRBV30 and TRBJ1-2; D not resolved. The CDR3 spans 16 residues. Germline values: CDR1 GTSNPN, CDR2 SVGIG (reference sequence). V shed 0 bases and J shed 2 bases, with 16 bases lying between them.

This clone was counted a single time. The chain recombines TRBV19 with TRBJ1-2; 7 bases map to TRBD1. The V gene end was trimmed by 9 bases and the J gene end by 2 bases; junction bases not matched to a gene: 9. This CDR3 has 14 amino acids. In germline, CDR1 is LNHDA, CDR2 SQIVND (reference sequence). The CDR3 region has the DNA TGTGCCAGCAGAAGGACAGGCGACAACTATGGCTACACCTTC. Its protein product is CASRRTGDNYGYTF.

The DNA of the CDR3 is TGTGCCAGCAGTTACTCGGCAGGGTGGGGGGCTGAAGCTTTCTTT. As protein: CASSYSAGWGAEAFF. The V and J genes are TRBV6-5 and TRBJ1-1, with D possibly matching TRBD1 (5 bases). Germline loops: CDR1 MNHEY, CDR2 SVGAGI. V lost 0 bases to trimming and J lost 6 bases, with 14 bases between them. The CDR3 totals 15 residues.

The chain carries TRBV4-3 and TRBJ1-4, with a possible D match to TRBD1 (5 bases). V lost 1 base and J lost 5, with 11 bases in between. CDR1 is LGHNA and CDR2 is YSLEER in the germline V gene. The CDR3 contains 15 residues. Here the CDR3 DNA reads TGCGCCAGCAGCCAAGGCCCGGGGGAGAATGAAAAACTGTTTTTT. Translated, it gives CASSQGPGENEKLFF.

The chain uses TRBV5-1 and TRBJ2-2; a possible D gene is TRBD2 (6 bases). V was cut by 6 bases and J by 2 bases, with 20 bases left in between. This CDR3 has 17 residues. Germline V gene data show CDR1 as SGHRS and CDR2 as YFSETQ. The DNA of the CDR3 is TGCGCCAGCAAGAATGACCCGGGACTCCCTAACACCGGGGAGCTGTTTTTT. Translation: CASKNDPGLPNTGELFF.